This T cell receptor beta chain is drawn from a study of beta chain features in type 1 diabetes. Overall study findings and caveats: Among patients with Type 1 diabetes, TCRB CDR3s were moderately but significantly shorter in every one of the four CD4+ subsets.

Reverse transcribing all isolated RNA meant expressed TCRB transcripts were sequenced. Clones were sequenced by immunoSEQ multiplex PCR, and TCRdb holds only the in-frame ones, with some missing. This sample carries more than 95,000 clones, around 16% of them seen once, and the ten largest clones take 2.6%. This clone was detected ten times or more. The antigen is undetermined. There was one heparinised blood draw per donor, averaging about 116 mL. In all sorted populations, purity surpassed 98%. Material for sequencing was central memory CD4+ T cells from blood. The receptor was isolated from a man between 18 and 35 years old with type 1 diabetes.

The CDR3 DNA is TGTGCCAGCAGCTTAGTAGCGGGACAGTCCTACAATGAGCAGTTCTTC. Its translation: CASSLVAGQSYNEQFF. V gene TRBV7-2 combines with J gene TRBJ2-1, with a tentative D call TRBD2 (8 bases). Germline values: CDR1 SGHTA, CDR2 FQGNSA. The V end lost 1 base, the J end lost 1 base, and 11 bases lay between the germline ends. This CDR3 has 16 residues.